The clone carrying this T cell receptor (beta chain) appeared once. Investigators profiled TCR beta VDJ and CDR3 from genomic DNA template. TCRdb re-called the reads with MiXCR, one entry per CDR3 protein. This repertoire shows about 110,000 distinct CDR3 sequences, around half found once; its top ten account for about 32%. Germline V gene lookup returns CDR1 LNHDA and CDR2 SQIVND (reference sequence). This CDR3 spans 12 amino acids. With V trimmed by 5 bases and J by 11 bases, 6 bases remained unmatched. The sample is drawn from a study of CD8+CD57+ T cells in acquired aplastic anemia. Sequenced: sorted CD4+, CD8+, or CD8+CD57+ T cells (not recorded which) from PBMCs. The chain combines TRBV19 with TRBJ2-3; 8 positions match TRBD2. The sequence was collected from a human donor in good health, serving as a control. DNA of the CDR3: TGTGCCAGTAGTCCAACGGGGGGGGAGCAGTATTTT. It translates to CASSPTGGEQYF.